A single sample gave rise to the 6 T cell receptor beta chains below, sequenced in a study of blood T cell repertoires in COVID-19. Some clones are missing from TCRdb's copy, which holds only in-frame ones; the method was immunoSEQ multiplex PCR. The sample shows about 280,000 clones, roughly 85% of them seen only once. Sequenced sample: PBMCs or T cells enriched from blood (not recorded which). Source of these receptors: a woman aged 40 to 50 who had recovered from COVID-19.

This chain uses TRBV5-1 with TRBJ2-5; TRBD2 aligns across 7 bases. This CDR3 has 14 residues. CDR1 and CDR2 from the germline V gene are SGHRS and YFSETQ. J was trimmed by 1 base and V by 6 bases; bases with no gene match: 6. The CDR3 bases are TGCGCCAGCACCCTGGGGGGGGGCCAAGAGACCCAGTACTTC. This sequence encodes CASTLGGGQETQYF.

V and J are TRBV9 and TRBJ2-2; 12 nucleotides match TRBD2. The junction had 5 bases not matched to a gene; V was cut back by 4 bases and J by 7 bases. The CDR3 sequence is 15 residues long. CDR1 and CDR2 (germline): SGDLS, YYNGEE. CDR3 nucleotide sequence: TGTGCCAGCAGCTCTAGACTAGCGGGAGACGGGGAGCTGTTTTTT. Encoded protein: CASSSRLAGDGELFF.

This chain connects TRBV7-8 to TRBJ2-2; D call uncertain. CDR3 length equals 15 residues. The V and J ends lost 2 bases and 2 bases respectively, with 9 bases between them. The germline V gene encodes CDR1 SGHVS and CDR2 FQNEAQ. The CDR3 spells CASSLIDSNTGELFF. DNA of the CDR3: TGTGCCAGCAGCTTAATTGACTCCAACACCGGGGAGCTGTTTTTT.

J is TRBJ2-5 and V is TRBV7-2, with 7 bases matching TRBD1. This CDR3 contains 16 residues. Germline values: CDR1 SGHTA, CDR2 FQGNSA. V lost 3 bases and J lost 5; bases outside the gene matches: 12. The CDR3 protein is CASSLGVDRRSETQYF. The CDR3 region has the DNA TGTGCCAGCAGCTTGGGTGTGGACAGGAGGTCTGAGACCCAGTACTTC.

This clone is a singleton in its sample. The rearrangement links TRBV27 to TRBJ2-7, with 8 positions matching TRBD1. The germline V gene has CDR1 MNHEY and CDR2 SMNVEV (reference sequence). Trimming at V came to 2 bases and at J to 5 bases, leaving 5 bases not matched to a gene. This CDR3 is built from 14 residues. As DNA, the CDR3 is TGTGCCAGCAGTTTAGGCAGGGGGCGCGACGAGCAGTACTTC. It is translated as CASSLGRGRDEQYF.

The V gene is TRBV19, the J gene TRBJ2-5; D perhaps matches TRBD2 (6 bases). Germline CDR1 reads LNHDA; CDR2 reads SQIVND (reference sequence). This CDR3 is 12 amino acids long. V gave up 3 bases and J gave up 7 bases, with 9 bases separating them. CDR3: CASSIGSGTQYF. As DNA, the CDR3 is TGTGCCAGTAGTATCGGTAGCGGGACCCAGTACTTC. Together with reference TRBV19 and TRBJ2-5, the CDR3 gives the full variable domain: DGGITQSPKYLFRKEGQNVTLSCEQNLNHDAMYWYRQDPGQGLRLIYYSQIVNDFQKGDIAEGYSVSREKKESFPLTVTSAQKNPTAFYLCASSIGSGTQYFGPGTRLLVL.